The TCR beta chain described here comes from a study of Ad26.COV2.S vaccination and SARS-CoV-2 variants. Study-wide findings and caveats: Analyses of TCR breadth and depth may have underestimated total T cell responses. Vaccine recipients posted higher spike-specific TCR breadth than their placebo counterparts. Spike-specific responses of CD8+ and CD4+ T cells were reported to display substantial breadth after vaccination.

This clone has just a few counts. Its antigen is not known. CDR3 length equals 12 residues. V was pared by 11 bases and J by 6 bases, with 17 bases between. In germline, CDR1 is ENHRY, CDR2 SYGVKD. Some clones are missing from TCRdb's copy, which holds only in-frame ones; the method was immunoSEQ multiplex PCR. Of about 94,000 clones in the sample, 82% were seen once. This sequence joins TRBV10-3 and TRBJ2-7, with D tentatively TRBD2 (5 bases). This clonotype was obtained from a human donor who had recovered from COVID-19. The sample here was peripheral blood, taken after recovery from COVID-19. The CDR3 region is CAVRTASLEQYF. As DNA, the CDR3 is TGTGCCGTCCGGACTGCCAGCCTCGAGCAGTACTTC.